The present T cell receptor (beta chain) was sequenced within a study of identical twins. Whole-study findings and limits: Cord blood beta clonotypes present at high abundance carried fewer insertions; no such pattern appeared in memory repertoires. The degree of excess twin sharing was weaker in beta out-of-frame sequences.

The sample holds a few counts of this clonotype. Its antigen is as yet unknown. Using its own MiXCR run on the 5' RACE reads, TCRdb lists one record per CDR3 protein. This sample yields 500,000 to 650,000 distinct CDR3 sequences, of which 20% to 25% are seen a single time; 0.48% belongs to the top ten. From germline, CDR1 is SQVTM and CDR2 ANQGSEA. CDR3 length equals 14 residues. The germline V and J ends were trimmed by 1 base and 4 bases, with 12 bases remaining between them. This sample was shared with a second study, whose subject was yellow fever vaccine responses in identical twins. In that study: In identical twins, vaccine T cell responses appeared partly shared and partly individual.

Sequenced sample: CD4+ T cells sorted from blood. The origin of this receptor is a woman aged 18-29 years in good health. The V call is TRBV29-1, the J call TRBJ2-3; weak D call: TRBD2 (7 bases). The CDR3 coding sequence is TGCAGCGTTGAAGGGGGGGGGGCCGCAGATACGCAGTATTTT. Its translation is CSVEGGGAADTQYF.